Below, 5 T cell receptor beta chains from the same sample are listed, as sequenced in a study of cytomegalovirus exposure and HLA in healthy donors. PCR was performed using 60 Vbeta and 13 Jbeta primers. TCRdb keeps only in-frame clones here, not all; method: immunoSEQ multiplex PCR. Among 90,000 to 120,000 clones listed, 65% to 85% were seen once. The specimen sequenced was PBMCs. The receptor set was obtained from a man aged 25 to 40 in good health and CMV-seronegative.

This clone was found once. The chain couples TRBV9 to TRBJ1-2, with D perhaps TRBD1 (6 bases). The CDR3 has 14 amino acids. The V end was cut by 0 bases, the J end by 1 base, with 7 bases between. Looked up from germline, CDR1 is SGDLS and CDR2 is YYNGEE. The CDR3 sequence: CASSVEQGNYGYTF. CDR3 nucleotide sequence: TGTGCCAGCAGCGTAGAACAGGGTAACTATGGCTACACCTTC.

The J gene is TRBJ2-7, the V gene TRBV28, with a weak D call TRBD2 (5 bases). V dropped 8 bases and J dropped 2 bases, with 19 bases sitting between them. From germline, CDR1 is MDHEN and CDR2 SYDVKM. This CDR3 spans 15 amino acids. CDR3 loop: CASHGRTPSTYEQYF. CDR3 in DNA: TGTGCCAGCCACGGAAGGACTCCCTCTACCTACGAGCAGTACTTC.

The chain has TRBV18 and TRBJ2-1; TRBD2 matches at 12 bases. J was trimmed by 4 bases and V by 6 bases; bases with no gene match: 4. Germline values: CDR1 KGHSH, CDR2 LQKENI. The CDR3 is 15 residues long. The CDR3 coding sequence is TGTGCCAGCTCTCCGACTAGCGGGGGTTACAATGAGCAGTTCTTC. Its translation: CASSPTSGGYNEQFF.

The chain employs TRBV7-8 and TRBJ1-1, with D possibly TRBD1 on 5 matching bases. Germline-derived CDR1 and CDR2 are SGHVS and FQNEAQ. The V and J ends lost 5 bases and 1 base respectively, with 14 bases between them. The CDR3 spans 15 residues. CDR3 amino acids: CASSVDVGGNTEAFF. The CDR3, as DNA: TGTGCCAGCAGCGTCGACGTGGGGGGGAACACTGAAGCTTTCTTT.

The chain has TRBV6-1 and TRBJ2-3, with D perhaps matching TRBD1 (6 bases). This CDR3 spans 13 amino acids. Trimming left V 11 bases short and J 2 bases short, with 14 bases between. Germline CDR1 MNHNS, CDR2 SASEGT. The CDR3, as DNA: TGTGCCTCCCATGAGGGGGACACAGATACGCAGTATTTT. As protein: CASHEGDTDTQYF.